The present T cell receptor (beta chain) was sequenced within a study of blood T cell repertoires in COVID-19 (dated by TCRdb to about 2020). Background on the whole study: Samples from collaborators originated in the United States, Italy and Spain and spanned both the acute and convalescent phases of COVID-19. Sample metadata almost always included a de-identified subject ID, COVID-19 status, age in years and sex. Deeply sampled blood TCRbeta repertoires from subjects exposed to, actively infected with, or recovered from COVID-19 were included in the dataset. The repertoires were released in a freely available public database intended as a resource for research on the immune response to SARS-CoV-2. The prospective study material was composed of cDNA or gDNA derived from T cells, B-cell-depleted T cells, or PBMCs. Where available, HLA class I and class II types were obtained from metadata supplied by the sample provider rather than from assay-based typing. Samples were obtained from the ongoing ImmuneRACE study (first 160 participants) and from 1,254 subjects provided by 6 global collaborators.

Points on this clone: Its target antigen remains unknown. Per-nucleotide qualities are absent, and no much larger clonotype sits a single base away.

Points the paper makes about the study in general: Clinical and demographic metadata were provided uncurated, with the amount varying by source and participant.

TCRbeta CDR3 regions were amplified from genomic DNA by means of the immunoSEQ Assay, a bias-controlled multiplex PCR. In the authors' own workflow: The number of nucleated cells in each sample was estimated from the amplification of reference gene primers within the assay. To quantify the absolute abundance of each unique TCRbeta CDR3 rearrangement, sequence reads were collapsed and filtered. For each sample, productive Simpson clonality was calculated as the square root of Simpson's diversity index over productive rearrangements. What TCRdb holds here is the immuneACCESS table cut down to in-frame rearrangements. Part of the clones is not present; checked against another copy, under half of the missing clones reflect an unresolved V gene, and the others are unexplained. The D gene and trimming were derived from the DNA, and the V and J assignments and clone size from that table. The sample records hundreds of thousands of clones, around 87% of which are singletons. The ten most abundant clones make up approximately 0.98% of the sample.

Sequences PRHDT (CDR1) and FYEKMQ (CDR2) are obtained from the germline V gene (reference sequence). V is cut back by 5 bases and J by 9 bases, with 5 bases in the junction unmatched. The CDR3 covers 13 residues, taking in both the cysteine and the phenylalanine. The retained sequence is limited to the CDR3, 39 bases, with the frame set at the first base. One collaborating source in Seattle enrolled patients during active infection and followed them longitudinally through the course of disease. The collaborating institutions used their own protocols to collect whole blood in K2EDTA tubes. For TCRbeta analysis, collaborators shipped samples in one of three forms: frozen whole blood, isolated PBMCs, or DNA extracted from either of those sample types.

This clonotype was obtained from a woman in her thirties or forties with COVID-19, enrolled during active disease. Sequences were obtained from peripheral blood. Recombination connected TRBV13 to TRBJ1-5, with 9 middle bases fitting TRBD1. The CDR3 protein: CASSVNRGRPQHF. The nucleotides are TGTGCCAGCAGCGTAAACAGGGGGCGGCCCCAGCATTTT.